Following are 24 T cell receptor beta chains from one sample sequenced in a study of blood T cell repertoires in COVID-19. Sequenced by immunoSEQ multiplex PCR; TCRdb stores in-frame clones only, minus some. The sample holds fewer than 250,000 clones, around 86% seen once. Sequencing was carried out using peripheral blood. These receptor sequences come from a man aged 55 to 70 with acute or convalescent COVID-19.

This chain links TRBV2 with TRBJ1-5; D possibly corresponds to TRBD1 (5 bases). The CDR3 covers 14 residues. Germline values: CDR1 SNHLY, CDR2 FYNNEI. Between the trimmed V and J ends, which lost 6 bases and 2 bases, there was a span of 11 bases. CDR3 coding DNA: TGTGCCAGCAGAGCCGGCAGGGGCAATCAGCCCCAGCATTTT. This encodes CASRAGRGNQPQHF.

DNA of the CDR3: TGTGCCAGCAGCTTCGGGAAGGGTGGTGAAAAACTGTTTTTT. This sequence encodes CASSFGKGGEKLFF. The V gene is TRBV7-8, the J gene TRBJ1-4; no clear D. Trimming removed 3 bases at V and 7 bases at J, with 12 bases between. This CDR3 comprises 14 residues. CDR1 and CDR2 from the germline V gene are SGHVS and FQNEAQ. The variable domain in full, completed from reference TRBV7-8 and TRBJ1-4, reads GAGVSQSPRYKVAKRGQDVALRCDPISGHVSLFWYQQALGQGPEFLTYFQNEAQLDKSGLPSDRFFAERPEGSVSTLKIQRTQQEDSAVYLCASSFGKGGEKLFFGSGTQLSVL.

V is TRBV6-6 and J is TRBJ2-5; 9 nucleotides line up with TRBD1. Germline values: CDR1 MNHNY, CDR2 SVGAGI (reference sequence). J gave up 1 base and V 7 bases, and 7 bases lay outside the gene matches. The CDR3 extends over 15 amino acids. For the CDR3, the DNA is TGTGCCAGCACCAAAAGGGGACAGGGCCAAGAGACCCAGTACTTC. This gives the protein CASTKRGQGQETQYF.

This clone has only a few counts. This chain uses TRBV28 with TRBJ1-2; D ambiguous. The CDR3 covers 10 residues. The V gene's germline CDR1 is MDHEN and CDR2 SYDVKM. V was trimmed by 6 bases and J by 7 bases, leaving 6 bases between them. The DNA of the CDR3 is TGTGCCAGCAGGCGGGGTGGCTACACCTTC. This codes for CASRRGGYTF.

This rearrangement joins TRBV2 to TRBJ2-3; 8 nucleotides align to TRBD2. This CDR3 spans 17 amino acids. The V segment lost 5 bases and the J segment 6 bases; nucleotides outside the gene matches: 16. CDR1 is SNHLY, CDR2 FYNNEI, per germline. The DNA for the CDR3 is TGTGCCAGCAGTCGGCTACGGGTGGGTAGCGGGATGGATACGCAGTATTTT. Translated, it gives CASSRLRVGSGMDTQYF. Using reference TRBV2 and TRBJ2-3 for the parts outside the CDR3, the full variable domain is EPEVTQTPSHQVTQMGQEVILRCVPISNHLYFYWYRQILGQKVEFLVSFYNNEISEKSEIFDDQFSVERPDGSNFTLKIRSTKLEDSAMYFCASSRLRVGSGMDTQYFGPGTRLTVL.

This sequence joins TRBV7-8 and TRBJ2-7; 9 bases fit TRBD1. V lost 5 bases, J lost 2 bases, and 7 bases stayed unmatched. The CDR3 is made up of 15 amino acids. The germline V gene has CDR1 SGHVS and CDR2 FQNEAQ. The CDR3 sequence: CASSGSGTGTYEQYF. The CDR3 DNA reads TGTGCCAGCAGCGGTTCCGGGACAGGGACCTACGAGCAGTACTTC.

DNA of the CDR3: TGTGCCAGCAGCGTAACCGGGGGAGGTTACGAGCAGTACTTC. Its protein product is CASSVTGGGYEQYF. The rearrangement links TRBV9 to TRBJ2-7, with D possibly matching TRBD2 (6 bases). Germline assignment: CDR1 SGDLS and CDR2 YYNGEE. Trimming pared 1 base from V and 4 bases from J, leaving 12 bases between. This CDR3 region has 14 residues.

This clone was recorded once. The chain has TRBV7-2 and TRBJ1-3; D is possibly TRBD1 (5 bases). CDR1 and CDR2 (germline): SGHTA, FQGNSA. The V gene lost 3 bases and the J gene lost 0 bases, with 9 bases spanning the gap. The length of the CDR3 is 15 residues. This chain's CDR3 is CASSLTEFSGNTIYF. Written as DNA, the CDR3 is TGTGCCAGCAGCTTGACAGAGTTCTCTGGAAACACCATATATTTT.

This clone was counted only a few times. The J gene is TRBJ1-2, the V gene TRBV3-1 (or the pseudogene TRBV3-2); 8 nucleotides agree with TRBD1. Germline trimming cut 4 bases from V and 8 bases from J; bases unmatched to any gene: 12. Germline CDR1 LGHDT, CDR2 YNNKEL (reference sequence). The CDR3 totals 15 residues. The DNA for the CDR3 is TGTGCCAGCAGCCCTACTAGACAGGGGATTGTGGGCTACACCTTC. Residues: CASSPTRQGIVGYTF.

The rearrangement uses TRBV27 and TRBJ2-7, with 8 bases aligning to TRBD1. Germline CDR1 is MNHEY and CDR2 is SMNVEV (reference sequence). With 8 bases clipped from V and 2 bases from J, the junction kept 5 bases outside the gene matches. The CDR3 is made up of 13 amino acids. The CDR3 nucleotides are TGTGCCAGCGAGGACAGGGACACCTACGAGCAGTACTTC. This encodes CASEDRDTYEQYF.

This chain uses TRBV30 with TRBJ1-1, with a tentative D call TRBD1 (6 bases). V was trimmed by 4 bases and J by 1 base, leaving 10 bases between them. The V gene's germline CDR1 is GTSNPN and CDR2 SVGIG (reference sequence). This CDR3 region has 13 residues. In DNA form, the CDR3 reads TGTGCCTGGAATTGGGGGCAGAACACTGAAGCTTTCTTT. This translates into CAWNWGQNTEAFF. The whole variable domain, remainder taken from reference TRBV30 and TRBJ1-1, is SQTIHQWPATLVQPVGSPLSLECTVEGTSNPNLYWYRQAAGRGLQLLFYSVGIGQISSEVPQNLSASRPQDRQFILSSKKLLLSDSGFYLCAWNWGQNTEAFFGQGTRLTVV.

The chain is built from TRBV2 and TRBJ2-7; TRBD1 matches 7 bases. The CDR3 length is 14 residues. V was clipped by 4 bases and J by 2 bases; unmatched bases: 5. Germline CDR1 and CDR2: SNHLY and FYNNEI. The CDR3 protein is CASSAGTAPYEQYF. The CDR3 region has the DNA TGTGCCAGCAGTGCCGGGACAGCCCCCTACGAGCAGTACTTC.

This chain joins TRBV5-4 and TRBJ2-3; D might be TRBD2 (5 bases). The CDR3 covers 14 residues. Germline loops: CDR1 SGHNT, CDR2 YYREEE (reference sequence). The ends were cut back, 0 bases at V and 4 bases at J, with 9 bases in the middle. In DNA, the CDR3 is TGTGCCAGCAGCTTGGCCGAGAGGGCAGATACGCAGTATTTT. Protein product: CASSLAERADTQYF. The variable domain in full, completed from reference TRBV5-4 and TRBJ2-3, reads ETGVTQSPTHLIKTRGQQVTLRCSSQSGHNTVSWYQQALGQGPQFIFQYYREEENGRGNFPPRFSGLQFPNYSSELNVNALELDDSALYLCASSLAERADTQYFGPGTRLTVL.

This chain links TRBV9 with TRBJ1-3; a weak D match, TRBD1 (6 bases). The germline V and J ends were trimmed by 2 bases and 2 bases, with 14 bases remaining between them. Germline V gives CDR1 SGDLS, CDR2 YYNGEE. This CDR3 is built from 16 residues. Here the CDR3 reads CASSVFPGTPGNTIYF. DNA for the CDR3: TGTGCCAGCAGCGTTTTCCCCGGGACACCTGGAAACACCATATATTTT.

In the case of this clone: Mismatch with germline at one junction end may stem from a read error. This chain links TRBV25-1 with TRBJ2-7, with 9 bases identical to TRBD1. Germline V lookup: CDR1 MGHDK, CDR2 SYGVNS. The CDR3 totals 14 residues. CDR3 coding DNA: TGTGCCAGCAGTAAAACAGGGGGCTCCGACGAGCAGTACTTC. This sequence encodes CASSKTGGSDEQYF.

The chain combines TRBV12-5 with TRBJ1-6; 7 bases align to TRBD1. There are 21 residues in the CDR3. V dropped 2 bases and J dropped 5; count of bases not matched to a gene: 21. Germline V gives CDR1 LGHNT, CDR2 FRNRAP. CDR3 sequence (DNA): TGTGCTAGTGGTTTGCCCCTCTTCTTTTTGCTTGGCAGGGGGGATAATTCACCCCTCCACTTT. Its translation: CASGLPLFFLLGRGDNSPLHF.

This chain links TRBV7-3 with TRBJ2-5; 7 bases fit TRBD1. The CDR3 runs to 15 residues. The junction had 6 bases not matched to a gene; V was cut back by 5 bases and J by 0 bases. Germline values: CDR1 SGHTA, CDR2 FQGTGA. The CDR3, as DNA: TGTGCCAGCAGCACTTCGACAGGGCACCAAGAGACCCAGTACTTC. Its translation is CASSTSTGHQETQYF.

This clone was observed a single time. The rearrangement uses TRBV3-1 (or the pseudogene TRBV3-2) and TRBJ2-7; 8 nucleotides match TRBD1. Germline loops: CDR1 LGHDT, CDR2 YNNKEL (reference sequence). The CDR3 is made up of 15 amino acids. The V segment lost 4 bases and the J segment 2 bases; nucleotides outside the gene matches: 7. CDR3 nucleotide sequence: TGTGCCAGCAGCCGAGGGGGGACAGGTACCTACGAGCAGTACTTC. This encodes CASSRGGTGTYEQYF.

Remarks on this clone: Other DNA sequences in the same sample also yield this CDR3. V and J are TRBV9 and TRBJ1-4, with a weak D call TRBD1 (6 bases). CDR1 is SGDLS and CDR2 is YYNGEE in the germline V gene. CDR3 length: 15 amino acids. V lost 0 bases to trimming and J lost 8 bases, with 14 bases between them. The CDR3, as DNA: TGTGCCAGCAGCGTAGATGGGGGCGGCGGCGAAAAACTGTTTTTT. This codes for CASSVDGGGGEKLFF.

The V gene is TRBV6-5, the J gene TRBJ2-5; the D gene is possibly TRBD2 (5 bases). The CDR3 is made up of 16 amino acids. Germline loops: CDR1 MNHEY, CDR2 SVGAGI. V lost 0 bases to trimming and J lost 0 bases, with 11 bases between them. The CDR3 is CASSYSISRDQETQYF. In nucleotides, the CDR3 is TGTGCCAGCAGTTACTCGATCTCGAGGGACCAAGAGACCCAGTACTTC.

This clone has just a few counts. The chain employs TRBV7-8 and TRBJ2-2; 10 nucleotides agree with TRBD2. The CDR3 covers 18 residues. Germline lookup yields CDR1 SGHVS and CDR2 FQNEAQ. V lost 5 bases and J lost 7; bases outside the gene matches: 16. The DNA of the CDR3 is TGTGCCAGCAGCCGAGCCCCGCTAGCGGGGGCCAGCCGCGGGGAGCTGTTTTTT. It specifies CASSRAPLAGASRGELFF.

The CDR3, as DNA: TGTGCCAGCAGCTTACAGGCGAACACCGGGGAGCTGTTTTTT. This sequence encodes CASSLQANTGELFF. This rearrangement joins TRBV11-2 to TRBJ2-2; D not resolved. CDR1 and CDR2 (germline): SGHAT, FQNNGV. Trimming took off 2 bases at V and 0 bases at J, with 4 bases between the two ends. The length of the CDR3 is 14 residues.

The CDR3, as DNA: TGTGCCAGCAGCCAGAGGGGGACCCCGGGTCGTGGCTACACCTTC. It encodes CASSQRGTPGRGYTF. J is TRBJ1-2 and V is TRBV27, with TRBD1 as a possible D gene (6 bases). In germline, CDR1 is MNHEY, CDR2 SMNVEV (reference sequence). This CDR3 has 15 amino acids. V lost 6 bases and J 7 bases, leaving 21 bases between the germline ends.

The V and J genes are TRBV27 and TRBJ2-4, with D possibly matching TRBD2 (5 bases). Germline lookup yields CDR1 MNHEY and CDR2 SMNVEV (reference sequence). This CDR3 is built from 15 residues. Trimming took off 4 bases at V and 1 base at J, with 11 bases between the two ends. DNA for the CDR3: TGTGCCAGCAGTTCCAGGACTTTCGCCAAAAACATTCAGTACTTC. Amino acid sequence: CASSSRTFAKNIQYF.